This is a list of T cell receptor beta chains from one sample in a study of cytomegalovirus exposure and HLA in healthy donors. Data came from immunoSEQ multiplex PCR; TCRdb stores just in-frame clones and leaves some out. The sample spans about 59,000 clones; the ten largest clones claim approximately 5.3%. The source material was PBMCs. Receptors originate from a man aged 25 to 45 in good health and CMV-seropositive. Each CDR3 is given with its conserved first and last residue. The D gene is left open where the match is weak. The size entry is marked missing in some rows and otherwise reads once, few, many or a size class.

j_gene: TRBJ2-2
d_gene: TRBD1
v_gene: TRBV7-8
abundance: .
CDR3aa: CASSPTAGGADTGELFF
CDR3nt: TGTGCCAGCAGCCCGACGGCAGGGGGCGCGGACACCGGGGAGCTGTTTTTT

j_gene: TRBJ2-7
d_gene: TRBD1
v_gene: TRBV6-6
abundance: .
CDR3aa: CASRLGQGLSEQYF
CDR3nt: TGTGCCAGCAGACTGGGACAGGGCCTCTCCGAGCAGTACTTC

j_gene: TRBJ1-1
d_gene: .
v_gene: TRBV9
abundance: .
CDR3aa: CASSPRTDTEAFF
CDR3nt: TGTGCCAGCAGCCCTAGGACAGACACTGAAGCTTTCTTT

j_gene: TRBJ1-3
d_gene: TRBD1
v_gene: TRBV6-1
abundance: .
CDR3aa: CASRWGQNSGNTIYF
CDR3nt: TGTGCCAGCAGGTGGGGACAGAACTCTGGAAACACCATATATTTT

j_gene: TRBJ1-5
d_gene: .
v_gene: TRBV4-2
abundance: .
CDR3aa: CASSQDGRANQPQHF
CDR3nt: TGTGCCAGCAGCCAAGATGGTAGAGCTAATCAGCCCCAGCATTTT

j_gene: TRBJ1-1
d_gene: .
v_gene: TRBV29-1
abundance: .
CDR3aa: CSVVSAENTEAFF
CDR3nt: TGCAGCGTTGTGAGTGCCGAGAACACTGAAGCTTTCTTT

j_gene: TRBJ1-5
d_gene: .
v_gene: TRBV4-2
abundance: .
CDR3aa: CASSQEGGANQPQHF
CDR3nt: TGTGCCAGCAGCCAAGAGGGGGGGGCCAATCAGCCCCAGCATTTT

j_gene: TRBJ2-1
d_gene: TRBD1
v_gene: TRBV7-9
abundance: medium-sized
CDR3aa: CASSLVGQGVNEQFF
CDR3nt: TGTGCCAGCAGCTTAGTAGGACAGGGGGTTAATGAGCAGTTCTTC

j_gene: TRBJ2-5
d_gene: TRBD1
v_gene: TRBV9
abundance: .
CDR3aa: CASSTTRGTGERNTKETQYF
CDR3nt: TGTGCCAGCAGCACAACACGAGGGACAGGGGAAAGAAATACTAAAGAGACCCAGTACTTC

j_gene: TRBJ2-5
d_gene: TRBD2
v_gene: TRBV7-7
abundance: .
CDR3aa: CASSFSGSGSETQYF
CDR3nt: TGTGCTAGCAGCTTCTCCGGGAGCGGGAGTGAGACCCAGTACTTC

j_gene: TRBJ1-1
d_gene: TRBD1
v_gene: TRBV6-1
abundance: .
CDR3aa: CASTQPGTENTEAFF
CDR3nt: TGTGCCAGCACCCAGCCAGGGACAGAGAACACTGAAGCTTTCTTT

j_gene: TRBJ2-7
d_gene: TRBD2
v_gene: TRBV11-2
abundance: .
CDR3aa: CASSLESVGLAYEQYF
CDR3nt: TGTGCCAGCAGCTTAGAAAGCGTCGGACTAGCGTACGAGCAGTACTTC

j_gene: TRBJ1-2
d_gene: .
v_gene: TRBV4-1
abundance: .
CDR3aa: CASKATGLYGYTF
CDR3nt: TGCGCCAGCAAGGCGACAGGTCTCTATGGCTACACCTTC

j_gene: TRBJ2-3
d_gene: TRBD2
v_gene: TRBV5-1
abundance: .
CDR3aa: CASSLGTSGSGTDTQYF
CDR3nt: TGCGCCAGCAGCTTGGGGACTAGCGGGAGTGGTACAGATACGCAGTATTTT

j_gene: TRBJ2-3
d_gene: TRBD2
v_gene: TRBV4-2
abundance: .
CDR3aa: CASSEPGGESDTQYF
CDR3nt: TGTGCCAGCAGCGAACCGGGGGGAGAGTCGGATACGCAGTATTTT

j_gene: TRBJ1-1
d_gene: .
v_gene: TRBV6-1
abundance: .
CDR3aa: CASSRTEGDTEAFF
CDR3nt: TGTGCCAGCAGTCGAACCGAGGGGGACACTGAAGCTTTCTTT

j_gene: TRBJ2-1
d_gene: TRBD1
v_gene: TRBV19
abundance: .
CDR3aa: CASSIQRAGTGYNEQFF
CDR3nt: TGTGCCAGTAGTATACAGAGAGCCGGGACAGGGTACAATGAGCAGTTCTTC

j_gene: TRBJ2-7
d_gene: .
v_gene: TRBV27
abundance: .
CDR3aa: CASSPRIHLDTYEQYF
CDR3nt: TGTGCCAGCAGTCCTAGGATCCATCTTGATACCTACGAGCAGTACTTC

j_gene: TRBJ2-7
d_gene: .
v_gene: TRBV6-6
abundance: .
CDR3aa: CASSSGALGSYEQYF
CDR3nt: TGTGCCAGCAGTTCTGGGGCCCTTGGCTCCTACGAGCAGTACTTC

j_gene: TRBJ1-2
d_gene: .
v_gene: TRBV30
abundance: .
CDR3aa: CACFLQGGYGYTF
CDR3nt: TGTGCCTGCTTTCTACAGGGTGGCTATGGCTACACCTTC

j_gene: TRBJ2-3
d_gene: .
v_gene: TRBV7-2
abundance: .
CDR3aa: CASSHQTGADTQYF
CDR3nt: TGTGCCAGCAGCCACCAAACGGGGGCAGATACGCAGTATTTT

j_gene: TRBJ1-5
d_gene: .
v_gene: TRBV4-1
abundance: .
CDR3aa: CASSQKLGAILNQPQHF
CDR3nt: TGCGCCAGCAGCCAAAAGCTGGGGGCAATCCTCAATCAGCCCCAGCATTTT